One sample yielded the 11 T cell receptor beta chains listed below, sequenced in a study of blood T cell repertoires in COVID-19. Measured with immunoSEQ multiplex PCR; TCRdb has only the in-frame clones, and not every one. The sample has about 260,000 clones, approximately 85% seen once. The sequenced sample consisted of peripheral blood. Source of these receptors: a human donor in a cohort sampled during active COVID-19.

The chain uses TRBV13 and TRBJ1-4; D is perhaps TRBD1 (5 bases). V lost 1 base and J 3 bases, leaving 15 bases between the germline ends. CDR3 length: 17 amino acids. Germline V gene lookup returns CDR1 PRHDT and CDR2 FYEKMQ (reference sequence). In DNA, the CDR3 is TGTGCCAGCAGCTTAGTCCCTAAAACAGGATCTAATGAAAAACTGTTTTTT. Amino acid sequence: CASSLVPKTGSNEKLFF.

This chain uses TRBV9 with TRBJ2-5; a possible D gene is TRBD1 (5 bases). V dropped 5 bases and J dropped 5 bases, with 16 bases sitting between them. CDR1 SGDLS and CDR2 YYNGEE come from the germline V gene. The CDR3 spans 14 residues. The CDR3, as DNA: TGTGCCAGCAGTCCTCAGGGCAGCGTGGAGACCCAGTACTTC. This codes for CASSPQGSVETQYF. Full variable domain (rest looked up from reference TRBV9 and TRBJ2-5): DSGVTQTPKHLITATGQRVTLRCSPRSGDLSVYWYQQSLDQGLQFLIQYYNGEERAKGNILERFSAQQFPDLHSELNLSSLELGDSALYFCASSPQGSVETQYFGPGTRLLVL.

This clone was found a few times. This chain uses TRBV7-9 with TRBJ1-3; 8 bases fit TRBD1. There are 14 residues in the CDR3. V was pared by 5 bases and J by 2 bases, with 2 bases of the junction left unmatched. CDR1 and CDR2 from the germline V gene are SEHNR and FQNEAQ (reference sequence). The CDR3 nucleotides read TGTGCCAGCAGCACAGGGGGTGCTGGAAACACCATATATTTT. Encoded protein: CASSTGGAGNTIYF.

This sequence joins TRBV9 and TRBJ1-1; possibly TRBD1 for D (5 bases). The CDR3 has 11 amino acids. The germline V and J ends were trimmed by 7 bases and 3 bases, with 7 bases remaining between them. Germline V lookup: CDR1 SGDLS, CDR2 YYNGEE. This CDR3 reads CASGADTEAFF. The CDR3 DNA reads as TGTGCCAGCGGGGCTGACACTGAAGCTTTCTTT. The full variable domain, rest sourced from reference TRBV9 and TRBJ1-1, is DSGVTQTPKHLITATGQRVTLRCSPRSGDLSVYWYQQSLDQGLQFLIQYYNGEERAKGNILERFSAQQFPDLHSELNLSSLELGDSALYFCASGADTEAFFGQGTRLTVV.

This sequence joins TRBV5-1 and TRBJ2-7; D is unclear. V dropped 0 bases and J dropped 10 bases, with 14 bases sitting between them. This CDR3 has 13 residues. Germline V lookup: CDR1 SGHRS, CDR2 YFSETQ. CDR3 coding DNA: TGCGCCAGCAGCTTGGCCGGTGAGGCAGTTCAGTACTTC. Translation: CASSLAGEAVQYF.

The chain couples TRBV4-2 to TRBJ1-4, with a tentative D call TRBD1 (5 bases). Germline assignment: CDR1 LGHNA and CDR2 YNFKEQ. The CDR3 is made up of 15 amino acids. V gave up 0 bases and J gave up 7 bases, with 12 bases separating them. The CDR3 DNA sequence: TGTGCCAGCAGCCAAGAGCGGGGGAGCGGTGAAAAACTGTTTTTT. It codes for CASSQERGSGEKLFF.

The rearrangement links TRBV10-1 to TRBJ1-1, with a weak D call TRBD1 (6 bases). CDR1 is WNHNN and CDR2 is SYGVQD in the germline V gene (reference sequence). Trimming removed 8 bases from V and 1 base from J, with 14 bases in between. The CDR3 has 14 residues. The CDR3 here is CASDRRQGNTEAFF. The CDR3 bases are TGCGCCAGCGACAGGCGCCAGGGGAACACTGAAGCTTTCTTT.

J is TRBJ2-7 and V is TRBV7-2; D is possibly TRBD1 (5 bases). The CDR3 loop spans 16 amino acids. Between the trimmed V and J ends, which lost 2 bases and 4 bases, there was a span of 18 bases. Germline-derived CDR1 and CDR2 are SGHTA and FQGNSA. CDR3 DNA: TGTGCCAGCAGCTTAAGGGTAGGACAAGGGATTTACGAGCAGTACTTC. Protein product: CASSLRVGQGIYEQYF. The complete variable domain, with remaining parts taken from reference TRBV7-2 and TRBJ2-7, reads GAGVSQSPSNKVTEKGKDVELRCDPISGHTALYWYRQSLGQGLEFLIYFQGNSAPDKSGLPSDRFSAERTGGSVSTLTIQRTQQEDSAVYLCASSLRVGQGIYEQYFGPGTRLTVT.

This chain joins TRBV7-6 and TRBJ1-2; the D gene is possibly TRBD1 (6 bases). Germline CDR1 reads SGHVS; CDR2 reads FNYEAQ. This CDR3 has 15 residues. Trimming pared 5 bases from V and 6 bases from J, leaving 19 bases between. CDR3 sequence (DNA): TGTGCCAGCAGCACCAACAGGGATCAGAGGGATGGCTACACCTTC. This gives the protein CASSTNRDQRDGYTF.

The chain couples TRBV19 to TRBJ1-5; D may be TRBD1 (5 bases). This CDR3 region has 12 residues. CDR1 is LNHDA and CDR2 is SQIVND in the germline V gene (reference sequence). The V end lost 3 bases, the J end lost 10 bases, and 10 bases lay between the germline ends. The CDR3, as DNA: TGTGCCAGTAGTATCAGGGTCCACCCCCAGCATTTT. It encodes CASSIRVHPQHF.

The count of this clone is one. V is TRBV7-2 and J is TRBJ2-7, with D maybe TRBD2 (6 bases). Between the trimmed V and J ends, which lost 5 bases and 2 bases, there was a span of 16 bases. There are 15 residues in the CDR3. Germline CDR1 is SGHTA and CDR2 is FQGNSA. DNA of the CDR3: TGTGCCAGCAGCGGAGAAACCGGCGGGACCTACGAGCAGTACTTC. This gives the protein CASSGETGGTYEQYF.